This T cell receptor beta chain was found in a study of early T cells in non-severe SARS-CoV-2 infection. Study information: Chains from this unsorted whole-blood bulk RNA could not be paired.

Molecules of cDNA were individually given unique molecular identifiers that were attached to them. Via MiXCR, TCRdb re-called the 5' RACE reads, giving one row per CDR3 protein. The sample carries about 48,000 distinct CDR3 sequences, 6.5% to 9.5% recorded once. Study conclusions and caveats: VDJdb matching favored anti-spike CD8 responses, missing private and CD4 specificities.

On this clonotype: No antigen is known for it. A read error may be the cause here, since a much bigger clone is one base away.

The V gene's germline CDR1 is DFQATT and CDR2 SNEGSKA (reference sequence). This CDR3 comprises 13 residues. J was trimmed by 3 bases and V by 6 bases; bases with no gene match: 2. The TCR originated in an adult who was a healthcare worker with PCR-confirmed SARS-CoV-2 infection or an uninfected control (not recorded which). Material: whole blood. The V gene is TRBV20-1, the J gene TRBJ2-3; 11 positions agree with TRBD2. The CDR3 nucleotides read TGCAGTGCAGTAGCGGGGGGGACAGATACGCAGTATTTT. Its translation is CSAVAGGTDTQYF.